Each of the 18 T cell receptor beta chains below was sequenced from the same sample in a study of cytomegalovirus exposure and HLA in healthy donors. The PCR was carried out with 60 Vbeta primers and 13 Jbeta primers. Clones were sequenced by immunoSEQ multiplex PCR, and TCRdb holds only the in-frame ones, with some missing. Seen here are some 130,000 clones, over 75% observed once, and the top ten hold 4.2%. What was sequenced was PBMCs. The receptors were gathered from a male donor in good health and CMV-seropositive.

This chain connects TRBV6-5 to TRBJ2-5; 7 bases align to TRBD2. Germline V lookup: CDR1 MNHEY, CDR2 SVGAGI. The ends lost 6 bases at V and 2 bases at J; junction bases unmatched: 6. The CDR3 has 14 amino acids. This CDR3 reads CASRASGNQETQYF. The CDR3, as DNA: TGTGCCAGCAGAGCTAGCGGAAATCAAGAGACCCAGTACTTC.

The chain combines TRBV7-2 with TRBJ1-6; D remains ambiguous. The V gene lost 5 bases and the J gene lost 7 bases, with 6 bases spanning the gap. The V gene's germline CDR1 is SGHTA and CDR2 FQGNSA. The CDR3 consists of 12 residues. The CDR3 DNA sequence: TGTGCCAGCAGCCTATTGAATTCACCCCTCCACTTT. Translating gives CASSLLNSPLHF.

The chain is built from TRBV11-3 and TRBJ2-1; 11 bases are a match to TRBD1. CDR3 length equals 17 residues. Germline CDR1 reads SGHNT; CDR2 reads YENEEA. The J segment lost 2 bases and the V segment lost 5 bases, leaving 8 bases of the junction unmatched. The CDR3 region is CASSLGTGGLTYNEQFF. The DNA for the CDR3 is TGTGCCAGCAGCCTAGGGACAGGGGGTTTGACCTACAATGAGCAGTTCTTC. Combining the CDR3 with reference TRBV11-3 and TRBJ2-1 gives the whole variable domain EAGVVQSPRYKIIEKKQPVAFWCNPISGHNTLYWYLQNLGQGPELLIRYENEEAVDDSQLPKDRFSAERLKGVDSTLKIQPAELGDSAVYLCASSLGTGGLTYNEQFFGPGTRLTVL.

V gene TRBV7-7 combines with J gene TRBJ2-5, with 12 nucleotides matching TRBD2. The J call may be in error: the DNA end matches TRBJ2-7 better. This CDR3 comprises 15 residues. CDR1 is SSHAT and CDR2 is FNYEAQ in the germline V gene (reference sequence). In DNA form, the CDR3 reads TGTGCCAGCAGCACGACTAGCGGGAGTTCCTACGAGCAGTACTTC. As protein: CASSTTSGSSYEQYF.

The CDR3 bases are TGTGCCAGCAGTTGGCTAGCGGGAGTTTCATACGAGCAGTACTTC. Protein product: CASSWLAGVSYEQYF. The J gene is TRBJ2-7, the V gene TRBV6-6, with 10 nucleotides matching TRBD2. The CDR3 runs to 15 residues. The germline CDR1 and CDR2 sequences are MNHNY and SVGAGI (reference sequence). The V and J ends lost 4 bases and 4 bases, in that order; junction bases with no gene match: 7.

This clone was seen a single time. The V call is TRBV6-5, the J call TRBJ1-5, with TRBD1 matching 7 bases. The J segment lost 0 bases and the V segment lost 4 bases, leaving 6 bases of the junction unmatched. Germline V gene data show CDR1 as MNHEY and CDR2 as SVGAGI. The CDR3 is 16 amino acids. The CDR3 loop reads CASSSGQAHSNQPQHF. The CDR3 nucleotides read TGTGCCAGCAGTTCTGGACAGGCGCATAGCAATCAGCCCCAGCATTTT.

This clone was detected once. The chain joins TRBV5-1 to TRBJ2-2; no clear D. The CDR3 sequence is 14 residues long. Trimming took 5 bases from V and 4 from J, leaving 12 bases between them. Germline CDR1 is SGHRS and CDR2 is YFSETQ. CDR3 sequence: CASSPDSITGELFF. CDR3 coding DNA: TGCGCCAGCAGTCCTGACTCAATCACCGGGGAGCTGTTTTTT.

The chain joins TRBV2 to TRBJ2-1, with TRBD2 as a possible D gene (6 bases). V shed 2 bases and J shed 10 bases, with 18 bases lying between them. The CDR3 loop spans 15 amino acids. CDR1 SNHLY and CDR2 FYNNEI come from the germline V gene. Written as DNA, the CDR3 is TGTGCCAGCAGTGAAAAGGGACTCTTATTTCTCGAGCAGTTCTTC. It specifies CASSEKGLLFLEQFF.

The V call is TRBV19, the J call TRBJ1-1; D unresolved. The V end lost 6 bases, the J end lost 4 bases, and 15 bases lay between the germline ends. The V gene's germline CDR1 is LNHDA and CDR2 SQIVND (reference sequence). This CDR3 spans 14 amino acids. The CDR3 region has the DNA TGTGCCAGTAGAACCACAGCCTTGGGCACTGAAGCTTTCTTT. Its protein product is CASRTTALGTEAFF.

The sample holds a few counts of this clone. The V and J genes are TRBV2 and TRBJ2-5; a possible D gene is TRBD1 (5 bases). CDR3 length equals 14 residues. The V gene's germline CDR1 is SNHLY and CDR2 FYNNEI. V was pared by 6 bases and J by 2 bases, with 13 bases between. This chain's CDR3 is CASSTLRQQETQYF. Here the CDR3 DNA reads TGTGCCAGCAGCACACTCCGACAGCAAGAGACCCAGTACTTC.

V and J are TRBV6-5 and TRBJ2-7; 7 bases line up with TRBD1. There are 13 residues in the CDR3. V lost 5 bases and J lost 3; bases outside the gene matches: 4. Looked up from germline, CDR1 is MNHEY and CDR2 is SVGAGI. The DNA of the CDR3 is TGTGCCAGCAGTCCCTGGGACAGCTACGAGCAGTACTTC. It encodes CASSPWDSYEQYF.

This clone was observed a handful of times. V and J are TRBV5-5 and TRBJ1-2; tentatively, D is TRBD1 (5 bases). The CDR3 loop spans 14 amino acids. Per germline, CDR1 SGHKS and CDR2 YYEKEE (reference sequence). Trimming removed 3 bases from V and 3 bases from J, with 12 bases in between. The CDR3 spells CASSSDGGYYGYTF. CDR3 bases: TGTGCCAGCAGCTCTGACGGGGGGTACTATGGCTACACCTTC.

This clone has just one count. The chain joins TRBV6-6 to TRBJ1-5; the D is unclear. The CDR3 contains 13 residues. Germline CDR1 and CDR2: MNHNY and SVGAGI (reference sequence). V gave up 4 bases and J gave up 8 bases, with 12 bases separating them. CDR3 nucleotide sequence: TGTGCCAGCAGTTTAATGAACGACAAGCCCCAGCATTTT. It is translated as CASSLMNDKPQHF.

The chain employs TRBV2 and TRBJ2-7; 7 positions agree with TRBD1. The CDR3 totals 15 residues. The V and J ends lost 2 bases and 3 bases, in that order; junction bases with no gene match: 7. Germline CDR1 is SNHLY and CDR2 is FYNNEI. In DNA, the CDR3 is TGTGCCAGCAGTGAATTGACAGGGCCTCTCTACGAGCAGTACTTC. This encodes CASSELTGPLYEQYF.

About this clone: One end of the junction is discordant with germline, which a read error may explain. Here the CDR3 DNA reads TGTGCCAGCAGCCTGGACTCGTCTGGGGCCAACGTCTTGACTTTC. This sequence encodes CASSLDSSGANVLTF. The chain joins TRBV5-4 to TRBJ2-6, with D perhaps being TRBD1 or TRBD2 (5 bases each). The germline gives CDR1 SGHNT, CDR2 YYREEE (reference sequence). This CDR3 comprises 15 residues.

The chain employs TRBV27 and TRBJ2-5, with 8 bases lining up with TRBD2. Germline-derived CDR1 and CDR2 are MNHEY and SMNVEV (reference sequence). Trimming cost V 8 bases and J 2 bases; bases outside gene matches: 4. This CDR3 comprises 13 residues. CDR3 coding DNA: TGTGCCAGCCGGAAGCGGGAGCAAGAGACCCAGTACTTC. This translates into CASRKREQETQYF.

This chain uses TRBV11-1 with TRBJ2-7, with D unclear. Germline loops: CDR1 SGHAT, CDR2 FQDESV (reference sequence). Trimming pared 6 bases from V and 7 bases from J, leaving 10 bases between. CDR3 size: 11 residues. As DNA, the CDR3 is TGTGCCAGCAGATCACAGATAGAGCAGTACTTC. Its protein is CASRSQIEQYF. Supplemented by reference TRBV11-1 and TRBJ2-7, the full variable domain reads EAEVAQSPRYKITEKSQAVAFWCDPISGHATLYWYRQILGQGPELLVQFQDESVVDDSQLPKDRFSAERLKGVDSTLKIQPAELGDSAMYLCASRSQIEQYFGPGTRLTVT.

The V gene is TRBV5-6, the J gene TRBJ2-7; 10 positions match TRBD2. Trimming took 4 bases from V and 7 from J; bases not matched to a gene: 11. This CDR3 is built from 15 residues. Germline CDR1 and CDR2: SGHDT and YYEEEE. The CDR3 reads CASSPISGGLREQYF. For the CDR3, the DNA is TGTGCCAGCAGCCCAATTAGCGGGGGGCTTCGAGAGCAGTACTTC.